This T cell receptor beta chain derives from a study of blood T cell repertoires in COVID-19. Method: immunoSEQ multiplex PCR; TCRdb's copy keeps in-frame clones and lacks some. The repertoire holds over 250,000 clones, with approximately 82% as singletons. Cohort placement rested on clinical history that participants reported themselves. The CDR3 covers 13 residues. Germline V CDR1 and CDR2: ENHRY, SYGVKD. The V gene end was trimmed by 6 bases and the J gene end by 3 bases; junction bases not matched to a gene: 4. The TCR comes from a man aged 40-50 years who had been exposed to COVID-19. The chain couples TRBV10-3 to TRBJ2-7; 8 bases are a match to TRBD1. Source material: PBMCs or T cells enriched from blood (not recorded which). CDR3 coding DNA: TGTGCCATCAGCGTAGGACAGGGCTACGAGCAGTACTTC. Protein sequence: CAISVGQGYEQYF.